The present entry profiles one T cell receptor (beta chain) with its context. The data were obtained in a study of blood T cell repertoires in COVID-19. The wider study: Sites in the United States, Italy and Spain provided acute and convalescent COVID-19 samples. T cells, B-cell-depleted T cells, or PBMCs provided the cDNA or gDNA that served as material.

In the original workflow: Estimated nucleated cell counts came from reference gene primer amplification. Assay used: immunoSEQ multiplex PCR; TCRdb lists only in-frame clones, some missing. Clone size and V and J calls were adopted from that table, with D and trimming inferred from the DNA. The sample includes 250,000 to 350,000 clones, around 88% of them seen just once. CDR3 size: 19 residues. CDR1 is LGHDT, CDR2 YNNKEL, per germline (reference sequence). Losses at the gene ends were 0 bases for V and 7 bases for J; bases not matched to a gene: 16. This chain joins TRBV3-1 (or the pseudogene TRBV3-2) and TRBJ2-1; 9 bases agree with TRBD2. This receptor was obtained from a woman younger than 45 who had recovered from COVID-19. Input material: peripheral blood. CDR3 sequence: CASSQDSSGLAPEGNEQFF. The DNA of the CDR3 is TGTGCCAGCAGCCAAGATAGTTCGGGACTAGCTCCGGAGGGGAATGAGCAGTTCTTC.